The subject of this entry is one T cell receptor beta chain. Its antigen remains unknown. Methods used by the authors: Filtering was not the same, since immunoSEQ gave junction-only sequences without quality scores. The method was immunoSEQ multiplex PCR; TCRdb's version includes in-frame clones alone and lacks a portion of them. V and J calls plus clone size are reproduced from that table; the DNA served to infer D and trimming. The sample holds over 400,000 clones, approximately 80% seen once. The data belong to a study of shared clonotypes between healthy human individuals. Study-wide context: Donors consisted of two women and three men between 18 and 49.

The study, taken as a whole, reports: Sample collection involved blood only; tissue repertoires are likely different. Sequencing depth was predicted to influence how clonotypes are shared among donors.

The CDR3 consists of 14 residues. The V gene lost 6 bases and the J gene lost 0 bases, with 9 bases spanning the gap. CDR1 is SEHNR and CDR2 is FQNEAQ in the germline V gene (reference sequence). The rearrangement links TRBV7-9 to TRBJ2-1; possibly TRBD2 for D (6 bases). Sequencing was performed on PBMCs. The receptor was derived from a woman aged 40 to 50 in good health. Some clones in this sample may be carry-over from other donors' samples. CDR3 nucleotides: TGTGCCAGCAGAGCGGGCATCTCCTACAATGAGCAGTTCTTC. Its translation is CASRAGISYNEQFF.